The sample holds one count of the clone carrying this T cell receptor beta chain. The data stem from a study of blood T cell repertoires in COVID-19. Study overall: The United States, Italy and Spain supplied acute and convalescent COVID-19 samples.

The CDR3 totals 13 residues. V was shortened by 4 bases and J by 6 bases, with 13 bases between the two germline ends. Germline assignment: CDR1 SGHDT and CDR2 YYEEEE. In the original analysis: Estimates of nucleated cell counts were drawn from the amplification of reference gene primers. The protocol was immunoSEQ multiplex PCR, while the TCRdb copy is restricted to in-frame clones and leaves out a portion. Clone size and V and J calls were adopted from that table, with D and trimming inferred from the DNA. The table records roughly 40,000 clones, roughly 83% of them present only once. The chain recombines TRBV5-6 with TRBJ1-1; no clear D gene. The specimen was peripheral blood. The TCR sequence derives from a human donor with acute or convalescent COVID-19. The donor label of this sample is uncertain. CDR3 residues: CASSPRASPEAFF. The CDR3 nucleotides read TGTGCCAGCAGCCCGCGGGCCTCGCCTGAAGCTTTCTTT.